Listed below are T cell receptor beta chains from one sample, sequenced in a study of blood T cell repertoires in COVID-19. This table comes from immunoSEQ multiplex PCR, and its TCRdb copy is limited to in-frame clones, with some not included. This sample has approximately 130,000 clones, with around 82% found just once. Material: peripheral blood. The receptors here all came from a man older than 75 with active or convalescent COVID-19. The CDR3 runs from the conserved cysteine through the conserved F or W. Each record gives: D gene, clone size, V gene, J gene, CDR3 protein, CDR3 DNA. The D gene is left open where the match is weak. Rows may omit the clone size; those that give it use once, few, many or a size class.

D: TRBD1; size: -; V: TRBV12-5; J: TRBJ1-1; CDR3: CASGLGQGGITEAFF; DNA: TGTGCTAGTGGTTTGGGACAGGGGGGAATCACTGAAGCTTTCTTT
D: -; size: -; V: TRBV6-6; J: TRBJ2-5; CDR3: CASSSQGRQETQYF; DNA: TGTGCCAGCAGTTCTCAAGGCAGGCAAGAGACCCAGTACTTC
D: -; size: -; V: TRBV11-1; J: TRBJ1-2; CDR3: CASSLGRNYGYTF; DNA: TGTGCCAGCAGCTTAGGGAGGAACTATGGCTACACCTTC
D: TRBD1; size: -; V: TRBV5-4; J: TRBJ2-7; CDR3: CASSGGQGDYEQYF; DNA: TGTGCCAGCAGCGGCGGACAGGGGGACTACGAGCAGTACTTC
D: -; size: -; V: TRBV27; J: TRBJ1-2; CDR3: CASSLRQGRGYGYTF; DNA: TGTGCCAGCAGTTTGCGCCAGGGGAGGGGCTATGGCTACACCTTC
D: TRBD1; size: -; V: TRBV5-4; J: TRBJ2-7; CDR3: CASSLAGDSSYEQYF; DNA: TGTGCCAGCAGCTTGGCTGGGGACAGCTCCTACGAGCAGTACTTC
D: -; size: -; V: TRBV5-4; J: TRBJ2-7; CDR3: CASSGPGIPTPFEQYF; DNA: TGTGCCAGCAGCGGACCAGGGATCCCCACTCCGTTCGAGCAGTACTTC
D: TRBD1; size: -; V: TRBV5-5; J: TRBJ1-2; CDR3: CASSFTGGEGYTF; DNA: TGTGCCAGCAGCTTTACAGGGGGCGAGGGCTACACCTTC
D: TRBD1; size: -; V: TRBV5-1; J: TRBJ1-2; CDR3: CASSIGTGSNYGYTF; DNA: TGCGCCAGCAGCATTGGGACAGGGTCTAACTATGGCTACACCTTC
D: -; size: -; V: TRBV2; J: TRBJ1-2; CDR3: CASSEGMDYGYTF; DNA: TGTGCCAGCAGTGAGGGCATGGACTATGGCTACACCTTC
D: TRBD1; size: -; V: TRBV5-1; J: TRBJ1-2; CDR3: CASSPRQGQNGYTF; DNA: TGCGCCAGCAGCCCGAGACAGGGACAGAATGGCTACACCTTC
D: -; size: once; V: TRBV6-2/TRBV6-3; J: TRBJ1-5; CDR3: CASSYDRVSQPQHF; DNA: TGTGCCAGCAGTTACGACCGGGTTAGTCAGCCCCAGCATTTT
D: -; size: -; V: TRBV6-1; J: TRBJ2-7; CDR3: CASSELTQTNF; DNA: TGTGCCAGCAGTGAACTAACACAGACCAACTTC
D: TRBD1; size: -; V: TRBV5-1; J: TRBJ2-5; CDR3: CASSLFAQDRELQETQYF; DNA: TGCGCCAGCAGCTTGTTCGCCCAGGACAGGGAGCTCCAAGAGACCCAGTACTTC
D: -; size: -; V: TRBV6-1; J: TRBJ1-1; CDR3: CASSPSGLLTEAFF; DNA: TGTGCCAGCAGCCCGAGCGGGTTGCTCACTGAAGCTTTCTTT
D: TRBD1; size: once; V: TRBV9; J: TRBJ2-1; CDR3: CASSVAGQGAREQFF; DNA: TGTGCCAGCAGCGTAGCAGGGCAGGGGGCTAGAGAGCAGTTCTTC
D: TRBD1; size: -; V: TRBV19; J: TRBJ1-2; CDR3: CASSLPTGGYGYTF; DNA: TGTGCCAGTAGTCTCCCGACAGGGGGCTATGGCTACACCTTC
D: -; size: -; V: TRBV5-1; J: TRBJ1-2; CDR3: CASSFDNNYGYTF; DNA: TGCGCCAGCAGCTTTGACAATAACTATGGCTACACCTTC